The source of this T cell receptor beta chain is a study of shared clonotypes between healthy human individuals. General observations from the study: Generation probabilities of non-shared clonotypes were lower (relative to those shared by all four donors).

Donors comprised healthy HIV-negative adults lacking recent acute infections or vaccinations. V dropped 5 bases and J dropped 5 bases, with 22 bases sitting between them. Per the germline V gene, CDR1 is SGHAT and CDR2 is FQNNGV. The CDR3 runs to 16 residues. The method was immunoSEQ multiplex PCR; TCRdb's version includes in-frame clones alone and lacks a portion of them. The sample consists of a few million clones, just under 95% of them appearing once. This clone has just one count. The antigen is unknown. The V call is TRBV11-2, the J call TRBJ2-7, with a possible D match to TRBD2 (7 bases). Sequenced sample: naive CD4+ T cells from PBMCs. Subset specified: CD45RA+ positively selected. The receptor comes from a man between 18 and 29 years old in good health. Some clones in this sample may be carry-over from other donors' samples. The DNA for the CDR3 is TGTGCCAGCAGCCTCCTCCGGGGGGCGGGAGTAGACGAGCAGTACTTC. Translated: CASSLLRGAGVDEQYF.